This TCR beta chain came from a study of regulatory and conventional T cells in RAG deficiency. Regulatory T cells were sorted from blood as CD4+ CD25-high CD127-low cells. Germline lookup yields CDR1 MDHEN and CDR2 SYDVKM. The V end lost 2 bases, the J end lost 1 base, and 11 bases lay between the germline ends. This CDR3 spans 15 amino acids. Libraries were prepared by immunoSEQ multiplex PCR; TCRdb keeps only in-frame clonotypes and omits some of them. The table shows approximately 3,000 clones, with 94% occurring only once. This same sample was also taken into another study, of regulatory T cells. That paper adds: The PCR used 52 TRBV and 13 TRBJ primers.

This sequence was found in a human donor in good health. The source material was CD4+ Tregs sorted from blood. J is TRBJ1-1 and V is TRBV28, with D unresolved. The CDR3 nucleotides read TGTGCCAGCAGTTTAAGGGCGGCAACGAACACTGAAGCTTTCTTT. Translated: CASSLRAATNTEAFF.